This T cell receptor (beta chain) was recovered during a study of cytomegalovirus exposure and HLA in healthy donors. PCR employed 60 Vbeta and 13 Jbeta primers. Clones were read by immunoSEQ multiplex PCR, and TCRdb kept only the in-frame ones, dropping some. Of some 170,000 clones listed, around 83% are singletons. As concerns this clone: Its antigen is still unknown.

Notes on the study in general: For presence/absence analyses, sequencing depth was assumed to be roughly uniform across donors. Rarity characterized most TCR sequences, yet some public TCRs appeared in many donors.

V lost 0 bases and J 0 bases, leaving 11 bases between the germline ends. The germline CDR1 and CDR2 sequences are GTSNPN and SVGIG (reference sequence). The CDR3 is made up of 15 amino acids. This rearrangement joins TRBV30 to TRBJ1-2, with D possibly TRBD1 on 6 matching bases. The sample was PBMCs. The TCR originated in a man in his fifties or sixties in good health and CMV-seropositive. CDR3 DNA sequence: TGTGCCTGGAGTGTGGGACACTCAACTAACTATGGCTACACCTTC. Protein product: CAWSVGHSTNYGYTF.